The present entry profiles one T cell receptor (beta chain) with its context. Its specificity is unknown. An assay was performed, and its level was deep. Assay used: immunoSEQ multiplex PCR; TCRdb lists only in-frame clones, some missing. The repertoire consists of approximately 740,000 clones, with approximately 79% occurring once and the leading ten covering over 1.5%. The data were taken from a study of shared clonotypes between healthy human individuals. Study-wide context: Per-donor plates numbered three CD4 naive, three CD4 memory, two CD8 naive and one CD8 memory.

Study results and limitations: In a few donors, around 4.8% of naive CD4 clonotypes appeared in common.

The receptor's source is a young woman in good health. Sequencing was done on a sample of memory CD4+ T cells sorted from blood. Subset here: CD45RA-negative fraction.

The CDR3 loop reads CASSERASRYNEQFF. CDR3 in DNA: TGTGCCAGCAGTGAAAGGGCTAGCCGCTACAATGAGCAGTTCTTC. J is TRBJ2-1 and V is TRBV6-1, with a tentative D call TRBD2 (5 bases). The CDR3 sequence is 15 residues long. Per germline, CDR1 MNHNS and CDR2 SASEGT. The germline V and J ends were trimmed by 2 bases and 3 bases, with 11 bases remaining between them.